This entry concerns a single T cell receptor (beta chain). In this sample, this clonotype turned up a few times. This receptor's antigen is unknown. No much larger clonotype is one base removed from it; base qualities were not supplied. Donors were 35 to 40 systemically healthy Caucasian individuals from Russia aged roughly 6 to 95 years. Each donor gave about 9.7 milliliters of peripheral blood, drawn into EDTA-treated Vacutainer tubes. Ficoll-Paque density-gradient centrifugation was used to isolate PBMCs, with at least 6.5 million per sample. Total RNA was extracted from PBMCs with Trizol reagent, with at least 5 micrograms obtained per sample. Naive CD45RAhigh/CD27high T cell percentages were measured by flow cytometry on a PBMC aliquot from every donor. Inclusive of the bounding cysteine and phenylalanine, the CDR3 is 14 residues long. The sequence is cut down to CDR3 DNA, 42 bases in frame from base 1. V is pared back by 7 bases and J by 7 bases, with 14 bases lying between the germline termini. CDR1 and CDR2 (MNHEY, SMNVEV) derive from the germline V gene (reference sequence).

This record comes from a study of blood T cells in healthy people across ages (dated by TCRdb to between 2015 and 2017). Describing the broader study: In model experiments, template switching captured about one uniquely barcoded TCR beta cDNA molecule for every two T cells. To track age-related changes in TCR beta repertoire diversity, the study relied on deep sequencing normalized with unique cDNA molecular identifiers. Two additional independent replicas of 1 million unique cDNA reads from the same blood draw were analyzed for two donors (one aged 18 to 29 and one aged 80 or older). Donors were grouped into four age groups: young (average 16 years), middle-aged (around 39), aged (about 60) and long-lived (approximately 78). To avoid experimental bias, donors of different ages were distributed randomly across sequencing lanes.

The paper as a whole reports these results and caveats: The percentage of naive T cells measured by flow cytometry correlated strongly with observed TCR beta diversity. The CMV infection status of donors was not known, potentially confounding age-related changes in expanded clonotypes. Estimates of total diversity based on one million sequenced T cells were considered lower bounds and underestimates. Compared with the aged group, the long-lived group had more naive CD4+ T cells, fewer expanded clones and increased TCR diversity, suggesting age selection. Bulk unsorted PBMC profiling prevented conclusive comparison of naive and antigen-experienced compartments. As age increased, observed TCR beta diversity per million T cells dropped in a roughly linear way, and a significant reduction was already evident by age 40.

The library was obtained by 5' RACE. TCRdb records Illumina HiSeq 2500 as the sequencer. A second PCR of roughly 6 to 11 cycles was performed with a sample-barcoded 5' primer and a J-beta primer mix. Each TCR beta cDNA molecule received a unique molecular identifier from a template-switch 5' adaptor carrying 12 random nucleotides. Each sample yielded at least 3 million CDR3-containing paired-end reads. First-strand cDNA synthesis was performed from all RNA using the Mint cDNA synthesis kit, with priming by a TRBC-specific oligonucleotide. Following uracil-DNA glycosylase treatment, all cDNA underwent a first 18-cycle PCR with the universal primers M1SS and BC2_uni_R. The paper's processing steps were these. For normalization, 1 million high-quality reads were randomly selected from each sample, with every read carrying a distinct molecular identifier. Instead of being binned into consensus sequences, reads that shared molecular identifiers were thrown out. MiTCR, with a Q25 quality threshold and the strictest error-elimination algorithm, was used for CDR3 identification, clonotype clustering and error correction. A nonparametric unseen species model with Euler transformation was used to estimate lower-bound total TCR beta diversity. TCRdb reran the public reads through fastp at Q25 and MiXCR, keeping productive beta chains. Each CDR3 protein appears once, grouped with its most common genes and DNA. These V and J calls rely on TCRdb rather than the paper's analysis. Recorded for this sample are about 570,000 distinct CDR3 sequences; roughly a quarter of them occurred a single time. The biggest ten clones account for approximately 18% of the sample.

The receptor was derived from a woman in her 70s in good health. The chain was built from TRBV27 and TRBJ1-6; a tentative D call is TRBD1 (5 bases match). Sequenced: blood. The CDR3 protein: CASKIGGWNSPLHF. The DNA reads as follows: TGTGCCAGCAAGATCGGGGGATGGAATTCACCCCTCCACTTT.